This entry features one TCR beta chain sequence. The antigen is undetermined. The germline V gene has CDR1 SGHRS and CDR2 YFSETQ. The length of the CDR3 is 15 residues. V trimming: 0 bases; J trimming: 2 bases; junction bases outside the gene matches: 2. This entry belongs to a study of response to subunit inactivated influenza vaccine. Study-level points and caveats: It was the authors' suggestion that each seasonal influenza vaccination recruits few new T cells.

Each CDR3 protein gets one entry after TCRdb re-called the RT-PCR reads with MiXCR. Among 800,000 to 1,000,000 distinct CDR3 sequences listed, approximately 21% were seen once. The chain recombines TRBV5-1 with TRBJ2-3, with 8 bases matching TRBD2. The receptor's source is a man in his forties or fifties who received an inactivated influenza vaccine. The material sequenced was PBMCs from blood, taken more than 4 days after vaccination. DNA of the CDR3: TGCGCCAGCAGCTTGGGTAGCGGGGACACAGATACGCAGTATTTT. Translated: CASSLGSGDTDTQYF.